These T cell receptor beta chains were read from a single sample in a study of beta chain features in type 1 diabetes. Using immunoSEQ multiplex PCR, the repertoire was profiled, and TCRdb retains in-frame clones only, with some absent. This sample has 95,000 to 110,000 clones; under 30% occur once, and the top ten carry roughly 0.5%. The specimen sequenced was central memory CD4+ T cells from blood. Receptors originate from a woman aged 18-29 years with type 1 diabetes. CDR3s include the opening cysteine and the closing phenylalanine or tryptophan. The order of the fields is D gene, clone size, J gene, V gene, CDR3 protein, CDR3 DNA. D genes are given only for firm matches. Some rows have no size entry. The others give once, few or many, or a class for an expanded clone.

NA	few	TRBJ2-2	TRBV4-2	CASSQADIYTNTGELFF	TGTGCCAGCAGCCAAGCCGACATCTATACCAACACCGGGGAGCTGTTTTTT
TRBD2	NA	TRBJ2-5	TRBV14	CASSQELAGGVKTQYF	TGTGCCAGCAGCCAAGAACTAGCGGGTGGGGTCAAGACCCAGTACTTC
NA	NA	TRBJ2-2	TRBV2	CASTRQLNTGELFF	TGTGCCAGCACCAGACAGCTGAACACCGGGGAGCTGTTTTTT
NA	few	TRBJ2-3	TRBV7-2	CASSLADGRRTDTQYF	TGTGCCAGCAGCTTAGCGGACGGGAGACGCACAGATACGCAGTATTTT
TRBD1	NA	TRBJ2-1	TRBV14	CASSKGGLNNEQFF	TGTGCCAGCAGCAAAGGGGGCCTAAACAATGAGCAGTTCTTC
TRBD2	few	TRBJ2-3	TRBV30	CAWSGSSGRVADTQYF	TGTGCCTGGAGTGGCTCTAGCGGGAGGGTGGCAGATACGCAGTATTTT
TRBD2	few	TRBJ2-1	TRBV5-1	CASSILAGVLDEQFF	TGCGCCAGCAGCATACTAGCGGGAGTTTTGGATGAGCAGTTCTTC
TRBD1	few	TRBJ2-7	TRBV30	CAWSLDRGDEQYF	TGTGCCTGGAGTCTAGACAGGGGGGATGAGCAGTACTTC
NA	NA	TRBJ1-5	TRBV12-2	CASRPGRGDRGNQEPQHF	TGTGCAAGTCGCCCCGGTAGGGGTGACAGGGGTAATCAGGAGCCCCAGCATTTT
TRBD1	few	TRBJ2-7	TRBV10-3	CAISPGQGTYEQYF	TGTGCCATCAGCCCGGGACAGGGGACCTACGAGCAGTACTTC
NA	NA	TRBJ2-3	TRBV5-1	CASSWGDTSTDTQYF	TGCGCCAGCAGCTGGGGGGATACTAGCACAGATACGCAGTATTTT
TRBD1	NA	TRBJ1-4	TRBV18	CASYGDRDEKLFF	TGTGCCAGCTACGGTGACAGGGATGAAAAACTGTTTTTT
NA	few	TRBJ2-1	TRBV18	CASSPGSDNEQFF	TGTGCCAGCTCACCAGGTTCAGACAATGAGCAGTTCTTC
TRBD2	NA	TRBJ2-3	TRBV25-1	CASSAWTSGSQPGDTQYF	TGTGCCAGCAGTGCCTGGACTAGCGGTTCACAACCCGGAGATACGCAGTATTTT
NA	NA	TRBJ2-7	TRBV4-2	CASSQGDSYSYEQYF	TGTGCCAGCAGCCAAGGGGACTCTTACTCCTACGAGCAGTACTTC
TRBD1	few	TRBJ1-3	TRBV6-6	CASRYDRAFGNTIYF	TGTGCCAGCAGATATGACAGGGCTTTTGGAAACACCATATATTTT
NA	NA	TRBJ2-5	TRBV28	CASSPTTETQYF	TGTGCCAGCAGTCCTACTACGGAGACCCAGTACTTC
TRBD2	NA	TRBJ2-3	TRBV14	CASSRGLDSTDTQYF	TGTGCCAGCAGCCGCGGACTAGATAGCACAGATACGCAGTATTTT
NA	NA	TRBJ2-3	TRBV4-1	CASSQDPGYELGTDTQYF	TGCGCCAGCAGCCAAGACCCCGGGTACGAGCTTGGGACAGATACGCAGTATTTT
TRBD1	NA	TRBJ2-3	TRBV5-1	CASSLDRGLTSDTQYF	TGCGCCAGCAGCTTGGACAGGGGGCTTACTTCGGATACGCAGTATTTT
NA	NA	TRBJ1-5	TRBV2	CASSEGQGNQPQHF	TGTGCCAGCAGTGAGGGGCAGGGCAATCAGCCCCAGCATTTT
NA	few	TRBJ2-7	TRBV2	CASHLNTNEQYF	TGTGCCAGCCACCTAAACACTAACGAGCAGTACTTC
TRBD2	NA	TRBJ2-1	TRBV6-5	CASSRLAGTYNEQFF	TGTGCCAGCAGCCGACTAGCGGGAACCTACAATGAGCAGTTCTTC
NA	few	TRBJ1-2	TRBV29-1	CSVDRALNYGYTF	TGCAGCGTTGACAGGGCCCTTAACTATGGCTACACCTTC
NA	once	TRBJ2-6	TRBV9	CASSVRGALTGANVLTF	TGTGCCAGCAGCGTACGTGGGGCCCTCACTGGGGCCAACGTCCTGACTTTC
TRBD2	few	TRBJ2-7	TRBV19	CASRPGTTNYEQYF	TGTGCCAGTAGACCCGGGACTACCAACTACGAGCAGTACTTC
NA	NA	TRBJ1-1	TRBV20-1	CSVEYTEAFF	TGCAGTGTTGAGTACACTGAAGCTTTCTTT